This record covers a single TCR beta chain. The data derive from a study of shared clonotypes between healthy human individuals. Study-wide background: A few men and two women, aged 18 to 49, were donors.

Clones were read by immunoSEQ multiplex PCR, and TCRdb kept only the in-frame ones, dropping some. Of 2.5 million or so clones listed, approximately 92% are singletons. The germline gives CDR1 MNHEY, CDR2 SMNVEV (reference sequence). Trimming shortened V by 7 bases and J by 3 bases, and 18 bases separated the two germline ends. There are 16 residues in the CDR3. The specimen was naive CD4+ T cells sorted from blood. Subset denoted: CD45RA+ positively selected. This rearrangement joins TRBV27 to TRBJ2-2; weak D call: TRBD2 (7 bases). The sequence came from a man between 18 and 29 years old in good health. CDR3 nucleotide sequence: TGTGCCAGCAAAAGGGGGGGGGCGCGGGACACCGGGGAGCTGTTTTTT. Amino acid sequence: CASKRGGARDTGELFF.